The T cell receptor (beta chain) described here comes from a study of OX40 agonist ivuxolimab in advanced cancers. Regarding the research as a whole: The costimulatory receptor OX40 (CD134) was targeted by ivuxolimab, a fully human IgG2 agonistic monoclonal antibody. Intravenous ivuxolimab was administered to patients every 2 weeks at six dose levels: 0.01, 0.1, 0.3, 1.5, 3 and 10 mg/kg. Of the approximately 50 patients in dose escalation, some 19 had hepatocellular carcinoma, about 15 had melanoma, 9 had renal cell carcinoma and 9 had head and neck cancer. The dose-escalation cohort was about 87% male with a mean age of about 60 years, ranging from roughly 20 to 80. Patients were allowed to have had prior anti-PD-1, anti-PD-L1 or anti-CTLA-4 therapy, and around 41% of the dose-escalation patients had previously received checkpoint inhibitors. Partial responses were achieved by three dose-escalation patients, of whom one had hepatocellular carcinoma and two had cutaneous melanoma. The point of sequencing TCRbeta in the periphery was to test whether ivuxolimab changed TCR sequence diversity and drove clonal T-cell expansion. The paper describes the monotherapy dose-escalation part (N ≈ 52 patients) of the phase I trial of ivuxolimab.

Patients with autoimmune disease history or receiving systemic immunosuppression were excluded from the trial. In every dose cohort, peripheral blood was drawn for TCR sequencing at baseline, cycle 4 day 1, and cycle 7 day 1. The samples were drawn from a first-in-human, open-label, multicenter phase I dose-escalation trial of ivuxolimab. The trial enrolled adults with locally advanced or metastatic head and neck squamous cell, hepatocellular, melanoma or renal cell carcinoma. Before TCR sequencing, CD4+ and CD8+ T cells were separately sorted from peripheral blood. Points the paper makes about the study in general: Low levels of normalized T-cell clonal expansion were also seen in some patients who did not respond. At doses of 0.1 to 3.0 mg/kg, clonal expansion of both CD4+ and CD8+ blood T cells was observed from baseline to week 6. In the 0.1-3.0 mg/kg groups, partial responders were among the patients with the lowest normalized peripheral clonal expansion, particularly in CD8+ T cells. After ivuxolimab, expanded clones were on average more numerous among CD8+ T cells than among CD4+ T cells. The antigen specificity of the clonally expanded peripheral T cells was not determined.

The germline V gene supplies CDR1 MNHNS and CDR2 SASEGT. V is clipped by 6 bases and J by 10 bases, and the sequence between their germline boundaries is 10 bases long. The CDR3 spans 11 residues, from the cysteine through the phenylalanine. The sequence is cut down to CDR3 DNA, 33 bases in frame from base 1. Genomic DNA was isolated from the sorted cells so that the TCRbeta CDR3 region could be sequenced. TCRbeta CDR3 regions were sequenced using the immunoSEQ Assay. TCRdb provides this immuneACCESS table in a form limited to in-frame rearrangements. Some clones are lacking; in checked studies, under half of them reflect an unresolved V gene, and why the rest are absent is not known. This sample is represented by about 100,000 clones; 90% of them were singletons. Of the sample, under 0.2% falls within the top ten clones. Comments on this clone: The target of this receptor is not known. No base qualities exist here, and no much larger clone lies one base off it.

This sequence originates from an adult with an advanced solid tumor such as melanoma, head and neck, liver or kidney cancer. The sequenced sample was CD4+ or CD8+ T cells sorted from blood, obtained in a trial of the OX40 agonist ivuxolimab. The rearranged segments are TRBV6-1 and TRBJ2-1, with the D gene possibly TRBD1 or TRBD2, each one fitting 6 bases. The DNA sequence reads TGTGCCAGCAGGGGGGCGGGGGAGCAGTTCTTC. It encodes CASRGAGEQFF.